A selection of T cell receptor beta chains follows, all from one sample in a study of blood T cell repertoires in COVID-19. Libraries were prepared by immunoSEQ multiplex PCR; TCRdb keeps only in-frame clonotypes and omits some of them. The sample holds some 120,000 clones, 85% seen once. Sequenced sample: peripheral blood. These receptors were taken from a woman older than 75 with COVID-19, enrolled during active disease. CDR3s leave out the opening cysteine and the closing phenylalanine or tryptophan.

v_call,j_call,cdr3_aa
TRBV14,TRBJ2-1,ASSLSPGIAGGSSYNEQF
TRBV2,TRBJ2-1,ASSPTSTGRVEQF
TRBV28,TRBJ1-2,ASSSGQTYGYT
TRBV18,TRBJ2-7,ASSSLRDRDYEQY
TRBV5-1,TRBJ2-6,ASSLRQASFGANVLT
TRBV9,TRBJ1-2,ASKVLVALNYGYT
TRBV6-2/TRBV6-3,TRBJ2-2,ASSPPWPGYTGELF
TRBV5-7,TRBJ2-2,ASTERFGTGGTGELF
TRBV6-5,TRBJ2-3,ASSYGATDTQY
TRBV6-6,TRBJ2-5,ASGLQGQETQY
TRBV5-5,TRBJ1-1,ASTWGRNTEAF
TRBV7-2,TRBJ1-2,ASSTPGQGTDGYT
TRBV18,TRBJ2-3,ASSGRGDTQY
TRBV6-5,TRBJ2-5,ASNQLKETQY
TRBV29-1,TRBJ2-2,SFAGQGNTGELF
TRBV5-1,TRBJ1-3,ASSLVPQGTGNTIY
TRBV3-1/TRBV3-2,TRBJ1-2,ASSQGTGRANYGYT
TRBV3-1/TRBV3-2,TRBJ2-5,ASSHTPGVRSETQY
TRBV21-1,TRBJ2-2,ASSKPLAGGYTGELF
TRBV9,TRBJ2-2,ASSVGYRGGTGELF
TRBV19,TRBJ1-2,ASSKPSALGQDYGYT
TRBV4-1,TRBJ1-5,ASSREGGYSNQPQH
TRBV6-1,TRBJ1-3,ASSERQGIAAGNTIY
TRBV29-1,TRBJ2-1,SVKREIVDEQF
TRBV14,TRBJ2-2,ASSQDIAGPGELF
TRBV12-3/TRBV12-4,TRBJ1-1,ASSFSGDTEAF
TRBV18,TRBJ2-2,ASSQDRVRRLAGGFGTGELF
TRBV11-1,TRBJ1-6,ASSLGREEKNSPLH
TRBV9,TRBJ2-1,ASSEQQGLSYNEQF
TRBV5-4,TRBJ2-2,ASSPYGTASGELF
TRBV11-1,TRBJ2-2,ASSSAGGPDSGELF
TRBV25-1,TRBJ1-1,ASSEVGQTEAF
TRBV6-5,TRBJ2-7,ASNYGHRIAEQY